This T cell receptor beta chain comes out of a study of graft-versus-host responses after intestinal transplantation. Trimming stripped 1 base from V and 3 bases from J, with 16 bases between. Germline CDR1 is GTSNPN and CDR2 is SVGIG (reference sequence). The CDR3 extends over 16 amino acids. The protocol was immunoSEQ multiplex PCR, while the TCRdb copy is restricted to in-frame clones and leaves out a portion. Here the sample spans approximately 100,000 clones, roughly nine tenths being singletons. Of note for this clone: The antigen remains unidentified.

The sequence derives from a human donor who received an intestinal transplant. The V and J genes are TRBV30 and TRBJ1-5, with a weak D call TRBD1 (5 bases). Source: unstimulated CD4+ T cells sorted from spleen or lymph node cells, taken before intestinal transplant. CDR3 nucleotide sequence: TGTGCCTGGAGTGGGGGAGCTGGGGGACTCAATCAGCCCCAGCATTTT. This encodes CAWSGGAGGLNQPQHF.